This TCR beta chain was documented in a study of blood T cells in healthy people across ages. The study, taken as a whole, reports: In older individuals, TCR beta diversity per million T cells was lower, falling roughly linearly with age.

As for this clonotype: Its cognate antigen is unknown.

Combining a sample-barcoded 5' primer with a J-beta primer mix, a second PCR ran for roughly 7 to 12 cycles. MiXCR, applied by TCRdb to the 5' RACE reads, yields one record per CDR3 protein. The table has roughly 1,000,000 distinct CDR3 sequences, under 30% seen once. Each donor's blood draw was approximately 10 milliliters of peripheral blood. Trimming took 0 bases from V and 3 from J, leaving 8 bases between them. Looked up from germline, CDR1 is SGHRS and CDR2 is YFSETQ. This CDR3 is 14 amino acids long. In addition, the sample was reused for a study of T cells of mothers and their children. That source adds: Three healthy Caucasian mothers and their six children donated.

Sequencing used blood. The chain recombines TRBV5-1 with TRBJ2-3; D unresolved. The source of this sequence is a girl aged 2 to 10 in good health. CDR3 nucleotide sequence: TGCGCCAGCAGCTTGGGTGAGGTTACAGATACGCAGTATTTT. It yields the protein CASSLGEVTDTQYF.